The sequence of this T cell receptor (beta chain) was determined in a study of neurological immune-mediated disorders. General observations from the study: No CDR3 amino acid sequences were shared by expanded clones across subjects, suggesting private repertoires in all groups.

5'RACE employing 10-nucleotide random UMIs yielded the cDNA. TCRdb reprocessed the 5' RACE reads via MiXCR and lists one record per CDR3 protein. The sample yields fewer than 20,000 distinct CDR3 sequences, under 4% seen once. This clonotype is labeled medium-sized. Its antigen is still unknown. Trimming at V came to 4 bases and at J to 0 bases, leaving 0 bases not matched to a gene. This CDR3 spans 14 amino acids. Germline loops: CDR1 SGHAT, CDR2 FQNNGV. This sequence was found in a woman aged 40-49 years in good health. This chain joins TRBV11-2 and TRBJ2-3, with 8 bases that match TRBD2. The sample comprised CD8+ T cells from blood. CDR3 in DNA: TGTGCCAGCAGCTCGGGAGGGAGCACAGATACGCAGTATTTT. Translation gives CASSSGGSTDTQYF.